The subject of this entry is one TCR beta chain. The sample originates from a study of blood T cell repertoires in COVID-19. Losses at the gene ends were 3 bases for V and 7 bases for J; bases not matched to a gene: 14. This CDR3 is 16 amino acids long. Germline-derived CDR1 and CDR2 are LGHDT and YNNKEL (reference sequence). As processed by the authors: Reference gene primer amplification gave nucleated cell count estimates. Sequencing used immunoSEQ multiplex PCR; TCRdb keeps in-frame clones, though not all of them. Clonal size and the V and J genes are those of that table, whereas D and trimming came from the DNA. In the table there are about 150,000 clones, about 89% of which are singletons.

Source material: peripheral blood. This rearrangement joins TRBV3-1 (or the pseudogene TRBV3-2) to TRBJ2-7, with 8 bases identical to TRBD1. This clonotype originated in a man at least 80 years old with acute or convalescent COVID-19. Written as DNA, the CDR3 is TGTGCCAGCAGCCACCCCCAGGACAGGGAAGGTTGGGAGCAGTACTTC. Residues: CASSHPQDREGWEQYF.